The rows below give T cell receptor beta chains drawn from one sample of a study of cytomegalovirus exposure and HLA in healthy donors. Profiling relied on immunoSEQ multiplex PCR, and the TCRdb table lists in-frame clones only, not all of them. Counted here are about 160,000 clones, approximately 81% occurring once; the ten biggest clones make up more than 2%. What was sequenced was PBMCs. Receptors were obtained from a man aged 18 to 29 in good health and CMV-seropositive. CDR3s include the opening cysteine and the closing phenylalanine or tryptophan. The order of the fields is CDR3 length, J gene, clone size, D gene, V gene, CDR3 DNA, CDR3 protein. A D gene is named only where the DNA matches it firmly. Clone size is stated in some rows and not others, as once, few, many or a class when expanded.

15 TRBJ2-7 - TRBD2 TRBV4-3 TGCGCCAGCAGCGCCGGGACTAGCGGGGGGCCCGAGCAGTACTTC CASSAGTSGGPEQYF
15 TRBJ1-3 - TRBD1 TRBV5-1 TGCGCCAGCAGCTTTGACAGGGGGTCTGGAAACACCATATATTTT CASSFDRGSGNTIYF
13 TRBJ2-1 - - TRBV2 TGTGCCAGCAGTGAAGTTAGATCCAATGAGCAGTTCTTC CASSEVRSNEQFF
15 TRBJ1-5 - - TRBV6-1 TGTGCCAGCAGTGAAAGTAGATCAAATAATCAGCCCCAGCATTTT CASSESRSNNQPQHF
14 TRBJ2-2 - - TRBV18 TGTGCCAGCTCACCAGTAAGGAGCACCGGGGAGCTGTTTTTT CASSPVRSTGELFF
15 TRBJ1-4 - - TRBV14 TGTGCCAGCAGCCAAGATCGGGGGAGGATTGAAAAACTGTTTTTT CASSQDRGRIEKLFF
13 TRBJ2-5 - - TRBV27 TGTGCCAGCGGTCCGGCGGGGAGGGAGACCCAGTACTTC CASGPAGRETQYF
13 TRBJ2-3 - - TRBV6-5 TGTGCCAGCAGTTACTCGATAGGGCAGGGTTGGGTTTTT CASSYSIGQGWVF
12 TRBJ2-5 - - TRBV29-1 TGCAGCGTTGAAGGGGGCGAGGAGACCCAGTACTTC CSVEGGEETQYF
14 TRBJ1-1 few TRBD1 TRBV6-5 TGTGCCAGCAGGGACAGGGTAATGGGCACTGAAGCTTTCTTT CASRDRVMGTEAFF
13 TRBJ1-5 - - TRBV5-6 TGTGCCAGCAGCTTGGACGGTAACCAGCCCCAGCATTTT CASSLDGNQPQHF
16 TRBJ2-3 few - TRBV18 TGTGCCAGCTCACCACAGGCGGGGCCCAGCACAGATACGCAGTATTTT CASSPQAGPSTDTQYF
15 TRBJ1-3 - - TRBV7-2 TGTGCCAGCAGCTTAGCGAGGGTCTCGGGAAACACCATATATTTT CASSLARVSGNTIYF
14 TRBJ2-5 - TRBD2 TRBV11-1 TGTGCCAGCACCCTTATGGGGGGGCAAGAGACCCAGTACTTC CASTLMGGQETQYF
15 TRBJ2-1 few TRBD2 TRBV10-3 TGTGCCATCATGGGGGAGGGACTCGACGCCGATGAGCAGTTCTTC CAIMGEGLDADEQFF
13 TRBJ2-2 - - TRBV30 TGTGCCTGGAGTGTACTCAGGTCCCGGGAGCTGTTTTTT CAWSVLRSRELFF
15 TRBJ1-2 - - TRBV4-3 TGCGCCAGCAGCCAAGATGTACAGGCCCGATATGGCTACACCTTC CASSQDVQARYGYTF
15 TRBJ2-7 - TRBD2 TRBV7-2 TGTGCCAGCAGCTTAGGACGCGGGGGGATCTACGAGCAGTACTTC CASSLGRGGIYEQYF